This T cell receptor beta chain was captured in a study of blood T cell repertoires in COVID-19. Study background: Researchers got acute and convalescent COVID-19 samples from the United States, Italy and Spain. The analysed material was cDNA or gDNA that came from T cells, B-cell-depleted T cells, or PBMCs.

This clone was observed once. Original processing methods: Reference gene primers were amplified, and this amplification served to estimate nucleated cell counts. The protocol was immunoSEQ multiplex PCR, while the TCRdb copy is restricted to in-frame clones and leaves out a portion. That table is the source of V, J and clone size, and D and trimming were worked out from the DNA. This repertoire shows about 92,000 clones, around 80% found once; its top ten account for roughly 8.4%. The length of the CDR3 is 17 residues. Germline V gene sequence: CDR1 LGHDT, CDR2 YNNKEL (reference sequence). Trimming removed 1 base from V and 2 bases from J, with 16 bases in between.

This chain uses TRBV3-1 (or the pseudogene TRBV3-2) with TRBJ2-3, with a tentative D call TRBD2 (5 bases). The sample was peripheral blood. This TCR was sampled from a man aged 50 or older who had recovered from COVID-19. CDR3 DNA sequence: TGTGCCAGCAGCCAAGGACTGGCTAGCAAGGCCACAGATACGCAGTATTTT. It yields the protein CASSQGLASKATDTQYF.